Listed here are 26 T cell receptor beta chains from one sample, sequenced in a study of cytomegalovirus exposure and HLA in healthy donors (dated by TCRdb to 2015 to 2018). Libraries were built with the immunoSEQ multiplex PCR assay. A mixture of 60 forward primers for TCR Vbeta segments and 13 reverse primers for TCR Jbeta segments was used in the multiplex PCR. Entries here come from immuneACCESS through TCRdb and include only in-frame sequences with V and J called. Some clones fail to appear in such tables; in the studies checked, an unresolved V gene covers under half of the shortfall, and the cause of the remainder is unknown. In this sample the table shows about 160,000 clones, around four fifths of which occur a single time. About 1.3% of the sample comes from the top ten. Sequencing was done on a sample of PBMCs. These receptor sequences come from a woman in her twenties or thirties in good health and CMV-seronegative.

This chain links TRBV6-4 with TRBJ2-3; tentatively, D is TRBD1 (6 bases). CDR3 length equals 17 residues. Germline CDR1 is MRHNA and CDR2 is SNTAGT. Trimming cost V 6 bases and J 5 bases, with 24 bases left between them. CDR3 protein: CASSPRGVPKGVDTQYF. DNA of the CDR3: TGTGCCAGCAGCCCTAGAGGAGTACCTAAGGGGGTAGATACGCAGTATTTT.

V gene TRBV2 combines with J gene TRBJ2-1; D may be TRBD2 (6 bases). The CDR3 has 15 residues. Trimming removed 3 bases at V and 5 bases at J, with 14 bases between. Germline lookup yields CDR1 SNHLY and CDR2 FYNNEI. The CDR3, as DNA: TGTGCCAGCAGTGATGAGTGGGGGGATGACAATGAGCAGTTCTTC. Translating gives CASSDEWGDDNEQFF.

V gene TRBV7-9 combines with J gene TRBJ2-5, with 11 bases fitting TRBD1. The J call may be wrong; the DNA end is better matched by TRBJ2-7. Germline lookup yields CDR1 SEHNR and CDR2 FQNEAQ (reference sequence). The CDR3 is 18 amino acids. The CDR3 DNA follows: TGTGCCAGCAGTAGCTTCCGGGACAGGGGGATGTTTGCCTACGAGCAGTACTTC. It specifies CASSSFRDRGMFAYEQYF.

The count of this clone is one. The chain links TRBV5-1 to TRBJ2-3; D possibly corresponds to TRBD1 (6 bases). V lost 3 bases and J lost 5, with 13 bases in between. Per germline, CDR1 SGHRS and CDR2 YFSETQ. This CDR3 has 14 amino acids. The CDR3 region has the DNA TGCGCCAGCAGCTCCACAGGGATCGGAGATACGCAGTATTTT. Protein: CASSSTGIGDTQYF.

The chain has TRBV4-1 and TRBJ2-5; 7 bases are a match to TRBD1. The CDR3 covers 14 residues. Germline CDR1 MGHRA, CDR2 YSYEKL. V dropped 1 base and J dropped 4; count of bases not matched to a gene: 3. DNA of the CDR3: TGCGCCAGCAGCCAAGTCGGGACAGCAGAGACCCAGTACTTC. It yields the protein CASSQVGTAETQYF.

J is TRBJ1-4 and V is TRBV30; D remains ambiguous. The V end was cut by 7 bases, the J end by 4 bases, with 13 bases between. This CDR3 has 13 amino acids. Germline V gene data show CDR1 as GTSNPN and CDR2 as SVGIG (reference sequence). CDR3 in DNA: TGTGCCTATTTGACGGCGGGTAATGAAAAACTGTTTTTT. Residues: CAYLTAGNEKLFF.

This clone occurred a few times. The chain employs TRBV7-2 and TRBJ2-5, with a possible D match to TRBD1 (5 bases). CDR1 and CDR2 from the germline V gene are SGHTA and FQGNSA. Deletions cut 1 base from V and 0 bases from J, with 6 bases between. The CDR3 is 14 residues long. In DNA form, the CDR3 reads TGTGCCAGCAGCTTAGACAGGTACCAAGAGACCCAGTACTTC. The encoded protein is CASSLDRYQETQYF.

V gene TRBV5-1 combines with J gene TRBJ1-1, with 8 bases identical to TRBD1. V lost 4 bases, J lost 7 bases, and 12 bases stayed unmatched. The CDR3 runs 15 residues. The germline gives CDR1 SGHRS, CDR2 YFSETQ. CDR3 sequence: CASSREQGAWVEAFF. DNA of the CDR3: TGCGCCAGCAGCCGGGAGCAGGGGGCTTGGGTTGAAGCTTTCTTT.

The rearrangement uses TRBV4-2 and TRBJ2-7, with a possible D match to TRBD1 (6 bases). The CDR3 has 16 residues. V shed 2 bases and J shed 3 bases, with 17 bases lying between them. Germline V gene sequence: CDR1 LGHNA, CDR2 YNFKEQ. CDR3 protein: CASSQQGVTGLYEQYF. In DNA, the CDR3 is TGTGCCAGCAGCCAACAAGGGGTGACAGGACTCTACGAGCAGTACTTC.

V is TRBV29-1 and J is TRBJ2-2, with 10 nucleotides matching TRBD2. This CDR3 spans 17 amino acids. The germline gives CDR1 SQVTM, CDR2 ANQGSEA. The ends lost 6 bases at V and 5 bases at J; junction bases unmatched: 15. Written as DNA, the CDR3 is TGCAGCGTCGGGATTGAAGCGGGGGGGTTTCGGACCGGGGAGCTGTTTTTT. This sequence encodes CSVGIEAGGFRTGELFF.

The chain couples TRBV2 to TRBJ2-1; TRBD2 agrees at 11 bases. CDR1 SNHLY and CDR2 FYNNEI come from the germline V gene. V shed 7 bases and J 5 bases; nucleotides not matched to a gene: 4. There are 14 residues in the CDR3. CDR3 in amino acids: CASNLLAGDNEQFF. CDR3 coding DNA: TGTGCCAGCAATTTACTAGCGGGGGACAATGAGCAGTTCTTC.

This chain links TRBV7-9 with TRBJ1-2; D is ambiguous. The V end was cut by 3 bases, the J end by 1 base, with 9 bases between. The length of the CDR3 is 14 residues. Germline assignment: CDR1 SEHNR and CDR2 FQNEAQ (reference sequence). CDR3: CASSLEYINYGYTF. The CDR3 DNA reads TGTGCCAGCAGCTTGGAGTACATTAACTATGGCTACACCTTC.

V gene TRBV6-5 combines with J gene TRBJ2-1; D unresolved. Trimming removed 2 bases from V and 3 bases from J, with 5 bases in between. Germline CDR1 reads MNHEY; CDR2 reads SVGAGI. The CDR3 runs to 13 residues. The CDR3 DNA is TGTGCCAGCAGTTACAACTACTACAATGAGCAGTTCTTC. This translates into CASSYNYYNEQFF.

The gene calls are TRBV7-8 and TRBJ1-3; D ambiguous. Germline V gene data show CDR1 as SGHVS and CDR2 as FQNEAQ. This CDR3 is 15 amino acids long. V lost 5 bases and J 0 bases, leaving 11 bases between the germline ends. CDR3 sequence (DNA): TGTGCCAGCAGCACTTCCAGGCACTCTGGAAACACCATATATTTT. This codes for CASSTSRHSGNTIYF.

This clone was observed a single time. CDR3 DNA: TGTGCCAGCGGTCCGGGGGGAGGGAGTGAGACCCAGTACTTC. This encodes CASGPGGGSETQYF. The V gene is TRBV6-1, the J gene TRBJ2-5; 7 nucleotides agree with TRBD2. The CDR3 extends over 14 amino acids. CDR1 is MNHNS, CDR2 SASEGT, per germline. The trim removed 8 bases at V and 5 bases at J, leaving 11 bases unmatched.

This chain connects TRBV11-1 to TRBJ1-6, with 9 bases fitting TRBD1. The CDR3 loop spans 16 amino acids. J gave up 1 base and V 3 bases, and 1 base lay outside the gene matches. Germline V gives CDR1 SGHAT, CDR2 FQDESV (reference sequence). CDR3 DNA sequence: TGTGCCAGCAGCTTCGGACAGGGGTCCTATAATTCACCCCTCCACTTT. Translation gives CASSFGQGSYNSPLHF.

The chain employs TRBV6-1 and TRBJ1-6; tentatively, D is TRBD1 (5 bases). The germline V gene has CDR1 MNHNS and CDR2 SASEGT. V lost 2 bases, J lost 7 bases, and 18 bases lay in between. The CDR3 spans 17 residues. The CDR3 loop reads CASSEPRGGGGNSPLHF. The CDR3 DNA sequence: TGTGCCAGCAGTGAACCCCGTGGGGGGGGAGGCAATTCACCCCTCCACTTT.

The chain joins TRBV27 to TRBJ1-1; maybe TRBD1 (6 bases). CDR1 and CDR2 from the germline V gene are MNHEY and SMNVEV (reference sequence). The length of the CDR3 is 13 residues. Trimming removed 2 bases at V and 6 bases at J, with 10 bases between. CDR3 residues: CASSLQGSAEAFF. The CDR3 nucleotides read TGTGCCAGCAGTTTACAGGGGTCCGCTGAAGCTTTCTTT.

The CDR3 coding sequence is TGTGCCAGCAGCCAACCGACGGGTGGGGGGTACAATGAGCAGTTCTTC. Translated, it gives CASSQPTGGGYNEQFF. The rearrangement links TRBV14 to TRBJ2-1, with D possibly matching TRBD2 (6 bases). Germline lookup yields CDR1 SGHDN and CDR2 FVKESK. The CDR3 has 16 residues. The V and J ends lost 2 bases and 4 bases respectively, with 15 bases between them.

The rearrangement joins TRBV5-1 to TRBJ2-4; the match to TRBD1 covers 7 bases. Germline CDR1 reads SGHRS; CDR2 reads YFSETQ. V shed 5 bases, J shed 2 bases, and the junction held 10 bases outside the gene matches. The CDR3 is made up of 16 amino acids. The CDR3, as DNA: TGCGCCAGCAGTTCCCTATCAGGGGGAACCAAAAACATTCAGTACTTC. Protein product: CASSSLSGGTKNIQYF.

V and J are TRBV2 and TRBJ2-1; D ambiguous. Per germline, CDR1 SNHLY and CDR2 FYNNEI. The V gene lost 6 bases and the J gene lost 4 bases, with 4 bases spanning the gap. The CDR3 extends over 11 amino acids. This CDR3 is CASRLYNEQFF. The CDR3 coding sequence is TGTGCCAGCAGACTTTACAATGAGCAGTTCTTC. Full variable domain (outside the CDR3, taken from reference TRBV2 and TRBJ2-1): EPEVTQTPSHQVTQMGQEVILRCVPISNHLYFYWYRQILGQKVEFLVSFYNNEISEKSEIFDDQFSVERPDGSNFTLKIRSTKLEDSAMYFCASRLYNEQFFGPGTRLTVL.

The chain links TRBV2 to TRBJ2-3; tentative D call: TRBD2 (6 bases). V lost 7 bases and J 5 bases, leaving 19 bases between the germline ends. The germline V gene encodes CDR1 SNHLY and CDR2 FYNNEI. The CDR3 is 15 residues long. The CDR3 loop reads CASKGGTSHEDTQYF. The CDR3 coding sequence is TGTGCCAGCAAAGGCGGGACCTCTCACGAAGATACGCAGTATTTT.

This clone was counted between two and nine times. CDR3 protein: CARSPRDRGLPSSGNTIYF. In DNA, the CDR3 is TGTGCCAGAAGCCCCCGGGACAGGGGCCTACCTTCCTCTGGAAACACCATATATTTT. The chain couples TRBV5-3 to TRBJ1-3; 10 bases line up with TRBD1. TRBV5-3 is noted as an ORF with a role that remains uncertain. V trimming: 4 bases; J trimming: 0 bases; junction bases outside the gene matches: 13. This CDR3 is 19 amino acids long.

The genes are TRBV27 and TRBJ2-7; no clear D gene. The ends were cut back, 2 bases at V and 6 bases at J, with 14 bases in the middle. Per germline, CDR1 MNHEY and CDR2 SMNVEV (reference sequence). The CDR3 is made up of 14 amino acids. The CDR3 loop is CASSLMVSSSEQYF. DNA of the CDR3: TGTGCCAGCAGTTTAATGGTGTCTTCGAGCGAGCAGTACTTC.

The rearrangement links TRBV7-9 to TRBJ2-7, with a tentative D call TRBD1 (5 bases). The CDR3 covers 13 residues. CDR1 is SEHNR and CDR2 is FQNEAQ in the germline V gene (reference sequence). V was pared by 5 bases and J by 4 bases, with 12 bases between. CDR3 nucleotides: TGTGCCAGCAGCCCAGGGCCGGAATACGAGCAGTACTTC. Its protein is CASSPGPEYEQYF.

The gene calls are TRBV5-1 and TRBJ2-7, with a possible D match to TRBD1 (6 bases). Germline V gives CDR1 SGHRS, CDR2 YFSETQ. This CDR3 is 16 amino acids long. The germline V and J ends were trimmed by 4 bases and 3 bases, with 20 bases remaining between them. CDR3 sequence: CASSPDPDRLLYEQYF. DNA of the CDR3: TGCGCCAGCAGCCCCGACCCGGACAGACTACTCTACGAGCAGTACTTC. The full variable domain, rest sourced from reference TRBV5-1 and TRBJ2-7, is KAGVTQTPRYLIKTRGQQVTLSCSPISGHRSVSWYQQTPGQGLQFLFEYFSETQRNKGNFPGRFSGRQFSNSRSEMNVSTLELGDSALYLCASSPDPDRLLYEQYFGPGTRLTVT.